Listed below are T cell receptor beta chains from one sample, sequenced in a study of OX40 agonist ivuxolimab in advanced cancers. Repertoires were generated with immunoSEQ multiplex PCR, while TCRdb's copy carries only in-frame clones and drops some. In the table there are roughly 75,000 clones, 87% of which are singletons. This specimen was CD4+ or CD8+ T cells sorted from blood, taken in a trial of the OX40 agonist ivuxolimab. Every receptor here comes from an adult with an advanced solid tumor such as melanoma, head and neck, liver or kidney cancer. Each CDR3 is given with its conserved first and last residue. A D gene is named only where the DNA matches it firmly. Size is stated for part of the rows, as once, few or many counts, or as a class when the clone is expanded.

D	size	V	J	CDR3	DNA
TRBD1	medium-sized	TRBV6-5	TRBJ1-2	CASSYLRTGGGYGYTF	TGTGCCAGCAGTTACTTGCGGACAGGGGGCGGATATGGCTACACCTTC
-	-	TRBV11-1	TRBJ1-6	CASSIESSYNSPLHF	TGTGCCAGCAGCATTGAGAGCTCCTATAATTCACCCCTCCACTTT
-	-	TRBV5-4	TRBJ2-6	CASSLDRSGANVLTF	TGTGCCAGCAGCTTGGATCGCTCTGGGGCCAACGTCCTGACTTTC
-	-	TRBV27	TRBJ1-1	CASSFGLGTEAFF	TGTGCCAGCAGTTTCGGGTTAGGCACTGAAGCTTTCTTT
-	-	TRBV6-6	TRBJ2-3	CASSCMGPTDTQYF	TGTGCCAGCAGTTGCATGGGCCCAACAGATACGCAGTATTTT
TRBD1	-	TRBV12-5	TRBJ2-7	CASGLPSTGGFGADEQYF	TGTGCTAGTGGTTTGCCGTCGACAGGGGGGTTCGGTGCCGACGAGCAGTACTTC
TRBD1	-	TRBV4-1	TRBJ1-5	CASSRGQGAFDQPQHF	TGCGCCAGCAGCCGCGGACAGGGGGCTTTTGACCAGCCCCAGCATTTT
-	-	TRBV28	TRBJ2-3	CASSLGGTDTQYF	TGTGCCAGCAGTTTGGGGGGAACAGATACGCAGTATTTT
-	-	TRBV19	TRBJ2-5	CASKPVWEETQYF	TGTGCCAGTAAGCCTGTGTGGGAAGAGACCCAGTACTTC
-	-	TRBV28	TRBJ1-2	CASSLGDKNYGYTF	TGTGCCAGCAGTTTAGGGGACAAGAACTATGGCTACACCTTC
TRBD1	-	TRBV28	TRBJ1-5	CASSLQTGYNQPQHF	TGTGCCAGCAGTTTACAGACAGGGTATAATCAGCCCCAGCATTTT
-	-	TRBV29-1	TRBJ1-5	CSVGDVSDQPQHF	TGCAGCGTGGGGGACGTTAGCGATCAGCCCCAGCATTTT
-	-	TRBV9	TRBJ2-3	CASSVTRTDTQYF	TGTGCCAGCAGCGTCACGAGGACAGATACGCAGTATTTT
-	-	TRBV5-6	TRBJ1-1	CASSFTTWNDMNTEAFF	TGTGCCAGCAGCTTTACTACCTGGAACGATATGAACACTGAAGCTTTCTTT
-	-	TRBV10-3	TRBJ1-2	CAIRDTRSSYGYTF	TGTGCCATCAGGGACACCAGGTCTTCCTATGGCTACACCTTC
-	few	TRBV27	TRBJ1-5	CASTPGAGRNQPQHF	TGTGCCAGCACGCCCGGAGCAGGGCGGAATCAGCCCCAGCATTTT
TRBD1	-	TRBV28	TRBJ2-3	CASSAPGTGVTDTQYF	TGTGCCAGCAGTGCCCCCGGGACAGGGGTAACAGATACGCAGTATTTT
-	-	TRBV10-3	TRBJ2-3	CAIMEGAVTDTQYF	TGTGCCATCATGGAGGGGGCTGTCACAGATACGCAGTATTTT
-	-	TRBV6-6	TRBJ2-1	CASSYVPGTEQFF	TGTGCCAGCAGTTACGTTCCGGGTACTGAGCAGTTCTTC
TRBD1	-	TRBV30	TRBJ1-4	CAWSPSGQGQKLFF	TGTGCCTGGAGTCCGTCGGGACAGGGTCAAAAACTGTTTTTT
-	-	TRBV6-6	TRBJ1-4	CASSYTRQEELFF	TGTGCCAGCAGTTACACGAGACAGGAGGAACTGTTTTTT
TRBD2	-	TRBV5-8	TRBJ2-7	CASSMTSGRFYEQYF	TGTGCCAGCAGCATGACTAGCGGGAGGTTCTACGAGCAGTACTTC
-	-	TRBV9	TRBJ1-2	CASSGPRTSLVYGYTF	TGTGCCAGCAGCGGCCCCCGGACATCCCTAGTATATGGCTACACCTTC
-	once	TRBV5-1	TRBJ2-7	CASSLRDSYEQYF	TGCGCCAGCAGCTTGAGGGATTCGTACGAGCAGTACTTC
-	-	TRBV10-3	TRBJ2-7	CAISDLAGGKDEQYF	TGTGCCATCAGTGACCTGGCCGGGGGTAAGGACGAGCAGTACTTC
TRBD1	-	TRBV7-2	TRBJ2-6	CASSASGGSPGANVLTF	TGTGCCAGCAGCGCGTCAGGGGGATCCCCTGGGGCCAACGTCCTGACTTTC
TRBD2	-	TRBV5-5	TRBJ2-5	CASSPGGRETQYF	TGTGCCAGCAGCCCGGGGGGGCGCGAGACCCAGTACTTC
-	few	TRBV19	TRBJ1-5	CASSPQGNSNQPQHF	TGTGCCAGTAGTCCTCAAGGCAATAGCAATCAGCCCCAGCATTTT
-	-	TRBV10-3	TRBJ1-1	CAISFNTEAFF	TGTGCCATCAGTTTCAACACTGAAGCTTTCTTT